A single sample gave rise to the 30 T cell receptor beta chains below, sequenced in a study of cytomegalovirus exposure and HLA in healthy donors. Primers included in the PCR were 60 Vbeta and 13 Jbeta primers. The assay was immunoSEQ multiplex PCR, and TCRdb's table has in-frame clones only and misses some. The repertoire holds about 190,000 clones, with 65% to 90% as singletons. The sequenced material came from PBMCs. The receptors originated from a man aged 35-49 years in good health and CMV-seropositive.

The chain uses TRBV27 and TRBJ1-5; the D is unclear. Germline V CDR1 and CDR2: MNHEY, SMNVEV (reference sequence). The CDR3 is 13 amino acids. Trimming shortened V by 3 bases and J by 2 bases, and 5 bases separated the two germline ends. The CDR3 loop reads CASSFEGNQPQHF. The CDR3 coding sequence is TGTGCCAGCAGTTTTGAGGGCAATCAGCCCCAGCATTTT.

Regarding this clone: This same CDR3 is encoded by further DNA sequences in the sample. This rearrangement joins TRBV5-4 to TRBJ2-7, with 9 bases matching TRBD1. Germline V gives CDR1 SGHNT, CDR2 YYREEE (reference sequence). V shed 4 bases and J 1 base; nucleotides not matched to a gene: 6. This CDR3 contains 15 residues. The CDR3 loop is CASSLRDRASYEQYF. DNA of the CDR3: TGTGCCAGCAGCCTCCGGGACAGGGCTTCCTACGAGCAGTACTTC.

The chain combines TRBV6-6 with TRBJ2-3; 11 bases are a match to TRBD2. V was pared by 5 bases and J by 1 base, with 5 bases of the junction left unmatched. CDR3 size: 16 residues. Per the germline V gene, CDR1 is MNHNY and CDR2 is SVGAGI (reference sequence). This CDR3 reads CASSPLGLAGTDTQYF. Here the CDR3 DNA reads TGTGCCAGCAGTCCCCTGGGACTAGCGGGCACAGATACGCAGTATTTT.

CDR3 DNA sequence: TGTGCCAGTAGCGAGCCGGGACAGGATGGTGGGGCCAACGTCCTGACTTTC. Translating gives CASSEPGQDGGANVLTF. The rearrangement joins TRBV19 to TRBJ2-6; 8 bases match TRBD1. The CDR3 contains 17 residues. Germline V gene data show CDR1 as LNHDA and CDR2 as SQIVND (reference sequence). After removal of 6 bases from V and 3 bases from J, the junction contained 10 bases not matched to a gene.

The chain links TRBV28 to TRBJ2-1, with TRBD1 as a possible D gene (5 bases). V dropped 2 bases and J dropped 6 bases, with 11 bases sitting between them. CDR3 length: 14 residues. Germline CDR1 reads MDHEN; CDR2 reads SYDVKM. The CDR3 spells CASSLSRQGNEQFF. CDR3 nucleotide sequence: TGTGCCAGCAGTTTAAGCCGGCAGGGCAATGAGCAGTTCTTC.

V and J are TRBV6-6 and TRBJ1-5; perhaps TRBD1 as D (6 bases). The CDR3 loop spans 13 amino acids. V was shortened by 6 bases and J by 4 bases, with 10 bases between the two germline ends. Looked up from germline, CDR1 is MNHNY and CDR2 is SVGAGI (reference sequence). The CDR3 bases are TGTGCCAGCAGGGGACATTTAAATCAGCCCCAGCATTTT. Translated: CASRGHLNQPQHF.

This chain links TRBV5-4 with TRBJ2-7; 11 bases fit TRBD1. J gave up 6 bases and V 0 bases, and 5 bases lay outside the gene matches. CDR3 length: 15 amino acids. Germline CDR1 and CDR2: SGHNT and YYREEE (reference sequence). CDR3 residues: CASSLGDRGYLEQYF. Written as DNA, the CDR3 is TGTGCCAGCAGCTTGGGGGACAGGGGGTACCTCGAGCAGTACTTC.

The rearrangement uses TRBV30 and TRBJ2-3, with no clear D. Germline values: CDR1 GTSNPN, CDR2 SVGIG (reference sequence). This CDR3 has 17 amino acids. Trimming left V 0 bases short and J 0 bases short, with 16 bases between. CDR3 DNA sequence: TGTGCCTGGAGTGTATTGGAGATCCGACCTAGCACAGATACGCAGTATTTT. This codes for CAWSVLEIRPSTDTQYF.

The chain combines TRBV10-1 with TRBJ2-5; D possibly corresponds to TRBD1 (6 bases). The germline gives CDR1 WNHNN, CDR2 SYGVQD (reference sequence). The CDR3 consists of 12 residues. The V end lost 6 bases, the J end lost 5 bases, and 10 bases lay between the germline ends. The CDR3 DNA reads as TGCGCCAGCAGCCCAGGGGTGGAGACCCAGTACTTC. Amino acids: CASSPGVETQYF.

V is TRBV21-1 and J is TRBJ2-7; the table names TRBD1, a call not compared with the DNA. TRBV21-1 is tagged as a pseudogene. The CDR3 sequence is 13 residues long. The chain's CDR3 is CASSNPPRAEQYF. CDR3 coding DNA: TGTGCCAGCAGCAACCCTCCCAGGGCCGAGCAGTACTTC.

V gene TRBV7-6 combines with J gene TRBJ2-3, with TRBD2 identical over 8 bases. The germline V gene has CDR1 SGHVS and CDR2 FNYEAQ. V was pared by 9 bases and J by 3 bases, with 11 bases of the junction left unmatched. The CDR3 runs to 15 residues. The CDR3 loop is CASSSGGLGTDTQYF. The CDR3 nucleotides are TGTGCCAGTTCGTCGGGGGGGCTCGGGACAGATACGCAGTATTTT.

Only one count was recorded for this clone. The chain has TRBV4-3 and TRBJ2-5; 7 nucleotides agree with TRBD2. V was clipped by 0 bases and J by 5 bases; unmatched bases: 6. This CDR3 is 15 amino acids long. CDR1 and CDR2 from the germline V gene are LGHNA and YSLEER. CDR3: CASSQDGGFGETQYF. In nucleotides, the CDR3 is TGCGCCAGCAGCCAAGACGGGGGGTTCGGGGAGACCCAGTACTTC.

The chain has TRBV6-6 and TRBJ2-1, with 8 nucleotides matching TRBD2. J was trimmed by 0 bases and V by 6 bases; bases with no gene match: 4. CDR3 length: 15 amino acids. Germline assignment: CDR1 MNHNY and CDR2 SVGAGI (reference sequence). The CDR3 loop is CASRDRGGSYNEQFF. The DNA for the CDR3 is TGTGCCAGCAGAGATCGGGGGGGCTCCTACAATGAGCAGTTCTTC.

Concerning this clone: The junction departs from germline at one end; a sequencing error may be responsible. The gene calls are TRBV7-9 and TRBJ1-2, with D tentatively TRBD1 (6 bases). Looked up from germline, CDR1 is SEHNR and CDR2 is FQNEAQ (reference sequence). The length of the CDR3 is 13 residues. DNA of the CDR3: TGTTCCAGCACCCTAGGGGGGGGCTATGGCTACACCTTC. It encodes CSSTLGGGYGYTF.

About this clone itself: Compared with germline, one end of the junction differs, possibly owing to a read error. The gene calls are TRBV29-1 and TRBJ2-5; TRBD1 aligns across 8 bases. The CDR3 extends over 14 amino acids. Germline assignment: CDR1 SQVTM and CDR2 ANQGSEA. The CDR3, as DNA: TGCAGCGCCAAACCGGCGACAGGGGCGGAGACCCAGCACTTC. It codes for CSAKPATGAETQHF.

This chain links TRBV12-5 with TRBJ1-1, with TRBD1 identical over 8 bases. With 5 bases clipped from V and 0 bases from J, the junction kept 8 bases outside the gene matches. The CDR3 has 16 amino acids. CDR1 is LGHNT and CDR2 is FRNRAP in the germline V gene. CDR3 coding DNA: TGTGCTAGTGGTCGTGGGACAGGCTTATTGAACACTGAAGCTTTCTTT. Encoded protein: CASGRGTGLLNTEAFF.

The rearrangement uses TRBV2 and TRBJ1-2; D possibly corresponds to TRBD1 (6 bases). CDR3 size: 13 residues. Germline lookup yields CDR1 SNHLY and CDR2 FYNNEI. Trimming removed 10 bases from V and 2 bases from J, with 14 bases in between. The CDR3: CAKQTGSNYGYTF. The DNA for the CDR3 is TGTGCCAAACAGACAGGATCCAACTATGGCTACACCTTC.

V gene TRBV7-8 combines with J gene TRBJ1-6, with D possibly TRBD1 on 5 matching bases. Trimming stripped 3 bases from V and 6 bases from J, with 15 bases between. CDR3 length equals 16 residues. Germline V gives CDR1 SGHVS, CDR2 FQNEAQ. The CDR3 DNA follows: TGTGCCAGCAGCTTTCCGAGTCAGGGCGCTAATTCACCCCTCCACTTT. As protein: CASSFPSQGANSPLHF.

V gene TRBV7-2 combines with J gene TRBJ2-5; D may be TRBD2 (7 bases). Per germline, CDR1 SGHTA and CDR2 FQGNSA. V lost 1 base and J 5 bases, leaving 11 bases between the germline ends. CDR3 length: 14 residues. For the CDR3, the DNA is TGTGCCAGCAGCTTAGGAGGGGGGGTTGAGACCCAGTACTTC. Translated: CASSLGGGVETQYF.

The chain has TRBV2 and TRBJ2-2; no reliable D call. There are 17 residues in the CDR3. Looked up from germline, CDR1 is SNHLY and CDR2 is FYNNEI. Trimming removed 6 bases at V and 0 bases at J, with 17 bases between. The CDR3 DNA is TGTGCCAGCAGAACTAATCCTTCTGGTGCGAACACCGGGGAGCTGTTTTTT. Protein sequence: CASRTNPSGANTGELFF.

The gene calls are TRBV7-9 and TRBJ2-7, with 10 bases fitting TRBD2. J was trimmed by 1 base and V by 8 bases; bases with no gene match: 14. Germline V gene sequence: CDR1 SEHNR, CDR2 FQNEAQ (reference sequence). CDR3 size: 17 residues. This CDR3 reads CASGGRTSGATSYEQYF. In nucleotides, the CDR3 is TGTGCCAGCGGCGGACGAACTAGCGGGGCGACGTCCTACGAGCAGTACTTC.

This sequence joins TRBV30 and TRBJ2-2; D may be TRBD1 (6 bases). The CDR3 runs to 13 residues. The germline V and J ends were trimmed by 0 bases and 5 bases, with 7 bases remaining between them. CDR1 and CDR2 (germline): GTSNPN, SVGIG (reference sequence). CDR3 nucleotide sequence: TGTGCCTGGAGTGTTACAGGGACCGGGGAGCTGTTTTTT. Translating gives CAWSVTGTGELFF.

The J gene is TRBJ1-1, the V gene TRBV7-2; TRBD1 aligns across 10 bases. V trimming: 4 bases; J trimming: 5 bases; junction bases outside the gene matches: 4. From germline, CDR1 is SGHTA and CDR2 FQGNSA. The CDR3 is 14 amino acids. Here the CDR3 reads CASSSWTGGTEAFF. Written as DNA, the CDR3 is TGTGCCAGCAGCTCCTGGACAGGGGGGACTGAAGCTTTCTTT. Using reference TRBV7-2 and TRBJ1-1 for the parts outside the CDR3, the full variable domain is GAGVSQSPSNKVTEKGKDVELRCDPISGHTALYWYRQSLGQGLEFLIYFQGNSAPDKSGLPSDRFSAERTGGSVSTLTIQRTQQEDSAVYLCASSSWTGGTEAFFGQGTRLTVV.

The chain combines TRBV4-3 with TRBJ2-7; TRBD1 matches at 9 bases. Trimming took 0 bases from V and 3 from J; bases not matched to a gene: 3. The CDR3 runs to 15 residues. In germline, CDR1 is LGHNA, CDR2 YSLEER. The DNA of the CDR3 is TGCGCCAGCAGCCAAGACGGGACAGGGTTCTACGAGCAGTACTTC. This sequence encodes CASSQDGTGFYEQYF.

This chain uses TRBV7-2 with TRBJ2-5; 10 bases match TRBD1. From germline, CDR1 is SGHTA and CDR2 FQGNSA. The CDR3 runs to 14 residues. V was clipped by 5 bases and J by 5 bases; unmatched bases: 5. In DNA form, the CDR3 reads TGTGCCAGCAGCGGACAGGGACAGGGGGAGACCCAGTACTTC. It specifies CASSGQGQGETQYF.

The CDR3 DNA sequence: TGTGCCAGCAGCTTGGCCCACCCCAACCTAGGCAATGAGCAGTTCTTC. This gives the protein CASSLAHPNLGNEQFF. The chain recombines TRBV5-4 with TRBJ2-1; D call uncertain. The CDR3 length is 16 residues. V gave up 0 bases and J gave up 6 bases, with 16 bases separating them. CDR1 and CDR2 (germline): SGHNT, YYREEE (reference sequence).

The rearrangement joins TRBV13 to TRBJ2-7; no clear D. Trimming took 1 base from V and 6 from J, leaving 16 bases between them. The CDR3 has 15 amino acids. Germline assignment: CDR1 PRHDT and CDR2 FYEKMQ (reference sequence). The CDR3 coding sequence is TGTGCCAGCAGCTTAGCCCCGCCAGGCCCGAGCGAGCAGTACTTC. It translates to CASSLAPPGPSEQYF.

The chain uses TRBV28 and TRBJ2-7; D is undetermined. The ends were cut back, 6 bases at V and 0 bases at J, with 12 bases in the middle. This CDR3 contains 14 residues. Germline CDR1 is MDHEN and CDR2 is SYDVKM. CDR3 DNA: TGTGCCAGCAGCCCGATTCGGGTCTCCTACGAGCAGTACTTC. This gives the protein CASSPIRVSYEQYF. Variable domain in full (rest from reference TRBV28 and TRBJ2-7): DVKVTQSSRYLVKRTGEKVFLECVQDMDHENMFWYRQDPGLGLRLIYFSYDVKMKEKGDIPEGYSVSREKKERFSLILESASTNQTSMYLCASSPIRVSYEQYFGPGTRLTVT.

This clone was recorded once. CDR3 protein: CASSSRAGGPGELFF. The CDR3 DNA sequence: TGTGCCAGCAGCTCCAGAGCAGGGGGCCCCGGGGAGCTGTTTTTT. The chain is built from TRBV7-9 and TRBJ2-2; 8 positions match TRBD1. V lost 4 bases and J lost 6; bases outside the gene matches: 7. CDR3 length: 15 residues. From germline, CDR1 is SEHNR and CDR2 FQNEAQ (reference sequence).

This clone turned up a few times. The chain uses TRBV4-3 and TRBJ2-5, with D unclear. The J call is doubtful: the DNA matches TRBJ2-7 better. CDR1 is LGHNA and CDR2 is YSLEER in the germline V gene. The CDR3 runs 14 residues. The CDR3 bases are TGCGCCAGCAGCCAAGGGTTTCGAGGTTACGAGCAGTACTTC. It specifies CASSQGFRGYEQYF.